Sequencing of this TCR beta chain was carried out in a study of shared clonotypes between healthy human individuals. At the level of the study: There were three CD4 naive, three CD4 memory, two CD8 naive and one CD8 memory plates per donor. Study findings and constraints: Among a handful of donors, approximately 5% of naive CD4 clonotypes were found in common. Non-shared clonotypes were found to have lower generation probabilities than the clonotypes that were shared by all four of the sorted-subset donors.

Naive CD8 cells, CD45RO-negative and positively selected for CCR7, excluded terminally differentiated effector memory CD45RA+ cells. Evenly divided among several immunoSEQ plates was the genomic DNA of each subset. TCRdb's table, derived via immunoSEQ multiplex PCR, lists solely in-frame clones and lacks some. The table records millions of clones, just over 90% of them present only once. From germline, CDR1 is MNHEY and CDR2 SMNVEV (reference sequence). V was trimmed by 3 bases and J by 0 bases, leaving 4 bases between them. This CDR3 is built from 13 residues. Concerning this clone itself: Antigen unknown. The sample carries other DNA sequences with the same CDR3.

Sequencing was performed on naive CD8+ T cells from PBMCs. This sequence was found in a man between 18 and 29 years old in good health. Some clones in this sample may be carry-over from other donors' samples. The rearrangement links TRBV27 to TRBJ2-3; D call uncertain. CDR3 protein: CASSFYSTDTQYF. The CDR3 coding sequence is TGTGCCAGCAGTTTTTATAGCACAGATACGCAGTATTTT.